This T cell receptor (beta chain) was recovered during a study of blood T cell repertoires in COVID-19. About the study: The analysed material was cDNA or gDNA that came from T cells, B-cell-depleted T cells, or PBMCs.

Cohorts were based on clinical histories the participants reported. Per the original data handling: Counts of nucleated cells, estimated from reference gene primer amplification, were obtained. The data were produced by immunoSEQ multiplex PCR, yet TCRdb's version contains in-frame clones alone and is incomplete. The V and J calls and the clone size are those of that table, but D and trimming were determined from the DNA. The sample includes about 360,000 clones, nearly 90% of them seen just once. The germline V and J ends were trimmed by 5 bases and 5 bases, with 9 bases remaining between them. Per germline, CDR1 KGHSH and CDR2 LQKENI. There are 13 residues in the CDR3.

The V call is TRBV18, the J call TRBJ2-2, with D possibly TRBD1 on 6 matching bases. The sequence was collected from a woman between 40 and 55 years old with acute COVID-19. Sequenced: PBMCs or T cells enriched from blood (not recorded which). The CDR3 coding sequence is TGTGCCAGCTCAGACGGGACAACCGGGGAGCTGTTTTTT. Translating it yields CASSDGTTGELFF.